This T cell receptor beta chain was captured by sequencing in a study of T cells after yellow fever vaccination. V was trimmed by 6 bases and J by 2 bases, leaving 16 bases between them. The CDR3 totals 14 residues. Germline V gene data show CDR1 as DFQATT and CDR2 as SNEGSKA (reference sequence). Study-level findings and limits: Booster sampling recovered most clones from primary vaccination (96% CD4, 80% to 90% CD8).

This clonotype was seen repeatedly, ten times or more. Its antigen is not known. The authors made TCR cDNA by 5'RACE template switching, adding a universal primer site and UMIs. TCRdb analysed the 5' RACE reads with MiXCR anew, one entry per CDR3 protein. The sample shows some 400,000 distinct CDR3 sequences, 15% to 20% of them seen only once. The starting material was PBMCs, obtained before the yellow fever booster vaccination. The chain employs TRBV20-1 and TRBJ2-5; D is perhaps TRBD1 or TRBD2 (5 bases each). This TCR was recovered from a man aged 18 to 29 who received the YFV17D yellow fever vaccine. CDR3 sequence: CSAPEGRLQETQYF. CDR3 bases: TGCAGTGCCCCAGAGGGGCGGTTGCAAGAGACCCAGTACTTC.